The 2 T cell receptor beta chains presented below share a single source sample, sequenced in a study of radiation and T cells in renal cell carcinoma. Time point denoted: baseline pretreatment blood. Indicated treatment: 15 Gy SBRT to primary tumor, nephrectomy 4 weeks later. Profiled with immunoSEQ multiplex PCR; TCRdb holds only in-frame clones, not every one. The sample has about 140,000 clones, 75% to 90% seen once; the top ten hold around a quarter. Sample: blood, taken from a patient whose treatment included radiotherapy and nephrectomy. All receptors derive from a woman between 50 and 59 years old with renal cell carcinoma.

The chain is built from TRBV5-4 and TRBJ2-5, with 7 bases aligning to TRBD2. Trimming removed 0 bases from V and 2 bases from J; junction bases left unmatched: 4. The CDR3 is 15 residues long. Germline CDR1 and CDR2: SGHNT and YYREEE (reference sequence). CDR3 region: CASSLALGGQETQYF. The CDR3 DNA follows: TGTGCCAGCAGCTTGGCCTTGGGGGGGCAAGAGACCCAGTACTTC.

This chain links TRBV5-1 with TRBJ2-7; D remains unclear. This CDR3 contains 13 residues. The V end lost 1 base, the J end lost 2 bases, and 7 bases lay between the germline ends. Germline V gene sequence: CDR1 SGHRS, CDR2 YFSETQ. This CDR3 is CASSLNQAYEQYF. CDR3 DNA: TGCGCCAGCAGCTTGAACCAGGCCTACGAGCAGTACTTC.